The sequence of this TCR beta chain was determined in a study of blood T cell repertoires in COVID-19. Produced via immunoSEQ multiplex PCR; TCRdb's table is partial and in-frame only. This table holds around 250,000 clones, 80% to 90% found once. CDR1 and CDR2 (germline): SNHLY, FYNNEI. The CDR3 runs to 16 residues. V was trimmed by 3 bases and J by 8 bases, leaving 22 bases between them. The sequenced material came from PBMCs or T cells enriched from blood (not recorded which). The clonotype was recovered from a woman aged 45-60 years who had been exposed to COVID-19. This chain joins TRBV2 and TRBJ1-1; D is unresolved. The CDR3 DNA reads as TGTGCCAGCAGTGAGATCGAGGTCGAGGCGGGTGGGGAAGCTTTCTTT. Translated: CASSEIEVEAGGEAFF.